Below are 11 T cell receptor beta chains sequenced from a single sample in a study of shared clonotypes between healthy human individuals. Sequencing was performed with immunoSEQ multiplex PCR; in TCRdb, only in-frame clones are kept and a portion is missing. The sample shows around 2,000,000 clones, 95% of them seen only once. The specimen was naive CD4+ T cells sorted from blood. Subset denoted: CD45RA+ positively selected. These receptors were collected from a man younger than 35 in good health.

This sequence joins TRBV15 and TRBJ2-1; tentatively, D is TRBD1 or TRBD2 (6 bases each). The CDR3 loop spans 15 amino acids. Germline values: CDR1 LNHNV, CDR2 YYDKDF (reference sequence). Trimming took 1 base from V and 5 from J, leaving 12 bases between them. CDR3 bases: TGTGCCACCAGCAGAGGACAGGAGGGGAACAATGAGCAGTTCTTC. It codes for CATSRGQEGNNEQFF.

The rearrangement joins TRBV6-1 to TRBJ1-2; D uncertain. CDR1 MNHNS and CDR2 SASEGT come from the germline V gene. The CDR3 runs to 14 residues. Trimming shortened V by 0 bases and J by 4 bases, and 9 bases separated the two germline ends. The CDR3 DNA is TGTGCCAGCAGTGAAGCGGGATCGATCTATGGCTACACCTTC. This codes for CASSEAGSIYGYTF.

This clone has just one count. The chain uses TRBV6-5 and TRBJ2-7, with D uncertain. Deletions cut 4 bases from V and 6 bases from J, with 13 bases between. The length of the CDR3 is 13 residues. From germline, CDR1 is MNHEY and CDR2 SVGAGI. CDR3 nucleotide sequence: TGTGCCAGCAGTTGGCTCAAGATGGGCGAGCAGTACTTC. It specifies CASSWLKMGEQYF.

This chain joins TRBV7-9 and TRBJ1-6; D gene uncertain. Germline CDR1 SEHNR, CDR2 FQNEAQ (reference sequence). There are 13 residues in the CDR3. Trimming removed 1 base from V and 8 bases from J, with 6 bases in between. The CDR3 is CASSLVGDSPLHF. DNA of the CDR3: TGTGCCAGCAGCTTAGTTGGGGATTCACCCCTCCACTTT.

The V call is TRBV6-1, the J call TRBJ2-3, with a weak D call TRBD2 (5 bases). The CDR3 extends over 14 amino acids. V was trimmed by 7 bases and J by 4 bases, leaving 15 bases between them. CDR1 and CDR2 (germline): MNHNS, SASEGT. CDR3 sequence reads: CASTQLAAPDTQYF. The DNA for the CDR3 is TGTGCCAGCACGCAGCTAGCTGCCCCAGATACGCAGTATTTT.

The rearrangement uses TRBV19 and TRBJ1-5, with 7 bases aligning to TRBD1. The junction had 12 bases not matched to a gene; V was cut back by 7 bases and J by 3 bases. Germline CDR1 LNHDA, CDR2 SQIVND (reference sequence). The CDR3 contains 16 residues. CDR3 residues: CASTNPTGRLNQPQHF. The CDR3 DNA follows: TGTGCCAGTACCAACCCGACAGGGCGCCTCAATCAGCCCCAGCATTTT.

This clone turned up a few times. The CDR3 protein is CAWSLARAGELFF. The CDR3 nucleotides are TGTGCCTGGAGCCTTGCTCGGGCCGGGGAGCTGTTTTTT. This rearrangement joins TRBV30 to TRBJ2-2; unclear D gene. From germline, CDR1 is GTSNPN and CDR2 SVGIG (reference sequence). CDR3 length equals 13 residues. V was pared by 3 bases and J by 6 bases, with 11 bases between.

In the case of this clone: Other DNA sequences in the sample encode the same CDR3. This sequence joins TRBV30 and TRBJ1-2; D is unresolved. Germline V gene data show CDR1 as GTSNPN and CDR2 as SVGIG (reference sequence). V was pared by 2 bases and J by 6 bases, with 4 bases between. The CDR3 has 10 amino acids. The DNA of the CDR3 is TGTGCCTGGAGTCGAGATGGCTACACCTTC. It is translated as CAWSRDGYTF.

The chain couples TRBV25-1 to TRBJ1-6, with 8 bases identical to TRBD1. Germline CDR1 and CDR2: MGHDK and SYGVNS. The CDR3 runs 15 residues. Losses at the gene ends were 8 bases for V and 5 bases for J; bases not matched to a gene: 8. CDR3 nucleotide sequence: TGTGCCAGCGGTGGACAGGGCCGAGATAATTCACCCCTCCACTTT. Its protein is CASGGQGRDNSPLHF.

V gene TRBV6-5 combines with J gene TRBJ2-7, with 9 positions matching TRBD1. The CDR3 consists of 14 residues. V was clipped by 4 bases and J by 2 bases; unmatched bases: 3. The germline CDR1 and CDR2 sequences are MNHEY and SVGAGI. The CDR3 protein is CASSSQGAAYEQYF. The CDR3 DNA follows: TGTGCCAGCAGTTCACAGGGGGCAGCCTACGAGCAGTACTTC.

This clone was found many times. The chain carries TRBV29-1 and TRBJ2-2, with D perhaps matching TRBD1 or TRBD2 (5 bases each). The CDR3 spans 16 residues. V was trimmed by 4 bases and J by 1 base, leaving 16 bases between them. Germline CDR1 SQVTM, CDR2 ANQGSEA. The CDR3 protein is CSVGSGTGKNTGELFF. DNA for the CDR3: TGCAGCGTTGGGTCCGGGACCGGCAAGAACACCGGGGAGCTGTTTTTT.